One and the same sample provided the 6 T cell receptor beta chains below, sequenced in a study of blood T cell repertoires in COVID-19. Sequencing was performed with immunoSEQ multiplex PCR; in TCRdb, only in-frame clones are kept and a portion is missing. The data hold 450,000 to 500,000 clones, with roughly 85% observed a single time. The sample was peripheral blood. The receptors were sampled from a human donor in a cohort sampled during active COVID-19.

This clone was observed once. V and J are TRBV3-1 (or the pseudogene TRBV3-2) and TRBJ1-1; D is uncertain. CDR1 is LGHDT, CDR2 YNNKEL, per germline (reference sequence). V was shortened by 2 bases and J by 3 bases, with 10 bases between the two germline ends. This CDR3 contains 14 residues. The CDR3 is CASSQLTGDTEAFF. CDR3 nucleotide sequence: TGTGCCAGCAGCCAACTTACCGGGGACACTGAAGCTTTCTTT.

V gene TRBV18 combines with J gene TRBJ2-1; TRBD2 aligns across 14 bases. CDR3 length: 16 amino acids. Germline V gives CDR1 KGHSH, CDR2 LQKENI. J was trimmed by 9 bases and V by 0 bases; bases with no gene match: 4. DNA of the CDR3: TGTGCCAGCTCACCACCCGGGACTAGCGGGAGTATTGAGCAGTTCTTC. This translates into CASSPPGTSGSIEQFF.

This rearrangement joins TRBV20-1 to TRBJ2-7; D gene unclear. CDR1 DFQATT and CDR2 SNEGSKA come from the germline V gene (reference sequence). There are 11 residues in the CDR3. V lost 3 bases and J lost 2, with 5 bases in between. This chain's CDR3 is CSASTAYEQYF. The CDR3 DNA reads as TGCAGTGCTAGCACAGCCTACGAGCAGTACTTC.

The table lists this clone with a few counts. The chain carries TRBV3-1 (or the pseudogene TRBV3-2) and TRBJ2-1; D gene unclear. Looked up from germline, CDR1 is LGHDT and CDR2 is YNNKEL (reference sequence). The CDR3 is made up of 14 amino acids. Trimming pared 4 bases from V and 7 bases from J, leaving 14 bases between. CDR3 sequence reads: CASSLSVVANEQFF. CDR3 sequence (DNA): TGTGCCAGCAGCCTGAGCGTAGTGGCGAATGAGCAGTTCTTC.

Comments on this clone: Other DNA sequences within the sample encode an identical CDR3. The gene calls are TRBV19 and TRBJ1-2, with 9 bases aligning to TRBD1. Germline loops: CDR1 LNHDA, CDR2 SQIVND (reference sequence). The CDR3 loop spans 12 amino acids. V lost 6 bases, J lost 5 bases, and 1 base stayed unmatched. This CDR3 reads CASSDRGYGYTF. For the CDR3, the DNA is TGTGCCAGTAGCGACAGGGGGTATGGCTACACCTTC. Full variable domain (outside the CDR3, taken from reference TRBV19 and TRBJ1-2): DGGITQSPKYLFRKEGQNVTLSCEQNLNHDAMYWYRQDPGQGLRLIYYSQIVNDFQKGDIAEGYSVSREKKESFPLTVTSAQKNPTAFYLCASSDRGYGYTFGSGTRLTVV.

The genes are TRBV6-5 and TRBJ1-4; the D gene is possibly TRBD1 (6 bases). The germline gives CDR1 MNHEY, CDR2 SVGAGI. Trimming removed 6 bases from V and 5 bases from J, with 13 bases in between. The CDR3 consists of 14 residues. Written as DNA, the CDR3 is TGTGCCAGCAGGATAAGGGGGGGAAATGAAAAACTGTTTTTT. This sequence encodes CASRIRGGNEKLFF.